The 19 T cell receptor beta chains in this list originate from one sample, sequenced in a study of T cells in Graves' hyperthyroidism and ophthalmopathy. Amplification targeted TCR beta CDR3 regions from RNA transcripts. Primed by the HTBI set, a first-round RT-PCR was run on the TCR CDR3. TCRdb re-called the multiplex PCR reads with MiXCR, one entry per CDR3 protein. The sample records 500,000 to 750,000 distinct CDR3 sequences, about half being singletons. The source material was peripheral blood or thyroid tissue (not recorded which). The receptors were sampled from a woman in her late teens or twenties with Graves' hyperthyroidism.

This clonotype was found many times. This chain uses TRBV20-1 with TRBJ1-5, with 10 bases fitting TRBD1. This CDR3 has 13 amino acids. CDR1 is DFQATT, CDR2 SNEGSKA, per germline (reference sequence). With 6 bases clipped from V and 6 bases from J, the junction kept 5 bases outside the gene matches. CDR3 DNA: TGCAGTGCACCGACAGGGGGCGGTCAGCCCCAGCATTTT. Translation: CSAPTGGGQPQHF.

This clonotype was found many times. This rearrangement joins TRBV20-1 to TRBJ1-6; 7 nucleotides line up with TRBD1. Germline V CDR1 and CDR2: DFQATT, SNEGSKA (reference sequence). Germline trimming cut 6 bases from V and 2 bases from J; bases unmatched to any gene: 4. This CDR3 contains 14 residues. Here the CDR3 DNA reads TGCAGTGCCAAGACAGGGCCCTATAATTCACCCCTCCACTTT. This codes for CSAKTGPYNSPLHF.

This clonotype came up many times. The chain combines TRBV2 with TRBJ2-7; 10 bases map to TRBD2. Germline V gives CDR1 SNHLY, CDR2 FYNNEI. CDR3 length: 18 residues. The V and J ends lost 6 bases and 1 base, in that order; junction bases with no gene match: 15. The CDR3 here is CASRTQGRGLAESYEQYF. The CDR3 region has the DNA TGTGCCAGCAGAACACAGGGTAGAGGACTAGCGGAATCCTACGAGCAGTACTTC.

The chain couples TRBV11-2 to TRBJ1-4; no reliable D call. Trimming stripped 0 bases from V and 4 bases from J, with 9 bases between. CDR1 is SGHAT and CDR2 is FQNNGV in the germline V gene. The CDR3 has 15 amino acids. CDR3 nucleotides: TGTGCCAGCAGCTTAGAGCGGGGTAGTAATGAAAAACTGTTTTTT. Its translation is CASSLERGSNEKLFF.

The chain joins TRBV5-5 to TRBJ1-2, with TRBD1 identical over 7 bases. Germline V gene data show CDR1 as SGHKS and CDR2 as YYEKEE (reference sequence). Unmatched junction bases numbered 9, after V lost 10 bases and J lost 3 bases. This CDR3 is built from 13 residues. The CDR3 protein is CACNPGQYYGYTF. CDR3 in DNA: TGTGCCTGCAATCCGGGACAGTACTATGGCTACACCTTC.

This clonotype has at least ten counts. As DNA, the CDR3 is TGTGCCACCAGCAGAGGGTCTAATCAGCCCCAGCATTTT. Protein: CATSRGSNQPQHF. The V call is TRBV15, the J call TRBJ1-5, with unresolved D. Trimming left V 1 base short and J 4 bases short, with 5 bases between. Per germline, CDR1 LNHNV and CDR2 YYDKDF (reference sequence). The CDR3 consists of 13 residues.

There are many counts of this clonotype. The rearrangement uses TRBV28 and TRBJ1-5, with 7 bases fitting TRBD1. The CDR3 sequence is 14 residues long. Germline CDR1 reads MDHEN; CDR2 reads SYDVKM. Unmatched junction bases numbered 7, after V lost 6 bases and J lost 5 bases. CDR3 nucleotides: TGTGCCAGCAGCTCCGGGACAGCCTATCAGCCCCAGCATTTT. This encodes CASSSGTAYQPQHF.

This clonotype was found many times. J is TRBJ1-1 and V is TRBV19, with 7 bases lining up with TRBD1. Germline V gives CDR1 LNHDA, CDR2 SQIVND (reference sequence). The CDR3 is 13 amino acids. J was trimmed by 5 bases and V by 5 bases; bases with no gene match: 5. The chain's CDR3 is CASSYQGGTEAFF. The CDR3 DNA reads as TGTGCCAGTAGTTATCAGGGGGGAACTGAAGCTTTCTTT.

This clonotype appeared many times. The V and J genes are TRBV3-1 and TRBJ1-5; no reliable D call. V was cut by 0 bases and J by 11 bases, with 11 bases left in between. The CDR3 spans 13 residues. CDR1 and CDR2 (germline): LGHDT, YNNKEL (reference sequence). The CDR3: CASSQDRGRSQHF. Here the CDR3 DNA reads TGTGCCAGCAGCCAAGATCGTGGAAGGTCCCAGCATTTT.

Many counts were recorded for this clonotype. CDR3: CASSTTSGGFYEQYF. CDR3 coding DNA: TGTGCCAGTAGTACGACTAGCGGGGGATTCTACGAGCAGTACTTC. The chain carries TRBV19 and TRBJ2-7; TRBD2 aligns across 12 bases. The V and J ends lost 4 bases and 3 bases, in that order; junction bases with no gene match: 4. The CDR3 spans 15 residues. Germline V gene data show CDR1 as LNHDA and CDR2 as SQIVND (reference sequence). Based on the CDR3 plus reference TRBV19 and TRBJ2-7, the full variable domain is DGGITQSPKYLFRKEGQNVTLSCEQNLNHDAMYWYRQDPGQGLRLIYYSQIVNDFQKGDIAEGYSVSREKKESFPLTVTSAQKNPTAFYLCASSTTSGGFYEQYFGPGTRLTVT.

The J gene is TRBJ2-2, the V gene TRBV7-2, with D perhaps matching TRBD2 (5 bases). Gene TRBJ2-1 matches the end of the DNA better, so the J call may be wrong. Germline CDR1 is SGHTA and CDR2 is FQGNSA. This CDR3 comprises 15 residues. Here the CDR3 reads CASSFGHATGNEQFF. DNA for the CDR3: TGTGCCAGCAGCTTTGGCCACGCAACGGGAAATGAGCAGTTCTTC.

This clonotype was seen a handful of times. The V call is TRBV24-1, the J call TRBJ2-7; TRBD1 matches at 7 bases. The CDR3 has 16 amino acids. CDR1 KGHDR and CDR2 SFDVKD come from the germline V gene. The J segment lost 0 bases and the V segment lost 2 bases, leaving 6 bases of the junction unmatched. The CDR3 reads CATSDSMTGTSYEQYF. CDR3 nucleotide sequence: TGTGCCACCAGTGATTCCATGACAGGGACCTCCTACGAGCAGTACTTC.

This clonotype was found many times. The chain couples TRBV20-1 to TRBJ1-1, with 7 bases that match TRBD1. This CDR3 has 13 residues. CDR1 is DFQATT, CDR2 SNEGSKA, per germline (reference sequence). V was clipped by 6 bases and J by 2 bases; unmatched bases: 6. This CDR3 is CSAYRGGNTEAFF. In DNA form, the CDR3 reads TGCAGTGCGTACAGGGGCGGCAACACTGAAGCTTTCTTT.

This clonotype showed up just a few times. The gene calls are TRBV2 and TRBJ2-1, with 9 bases aligning to TRBD1. The CDR3 length is 14 residues. Germline V gene sequence: CDR1 SNHLY, CDR2 FYNNEI. The V gene end was trimmed by 8 bases and the J gene end by 4 bases; junction bases not matched to a gene: 6. The CDR3 region has the DNA TGTGCCAGCCGAGGGACAGGGACGTACAATGAGCAGTTCTTC. Amino acids: CASRGTGTYNEQFF.

This clonotype was seen ten or more times. The chain uses TRBV20-1 and TRBJ2-5; no firm D call. V was clipped by 6 bases and J by 2 bases, with 10 bases between them. CDR1 is DFQATT, CDR2 SNEGSKA, per germline (reference sequence). The length of the CDR3 is 12 residues. CDR3 DNA sequence: TGCAGTGCCGAGGACGGTCAAGAGACCCAGTACTTC. It is translated as CSAEDGQETQYF.

The table lists this clonotype with many counts. The J gene is TRBJ2-5, the V gene TRBV4-2, with TRBD1 as a possible D gene (5 bases). The CDR3 has 13 amino acids. Germline assignment: CDR1 LGHNA and CDR2 YNFKEQ. Trimming cost V 0 bases and J 5 bases, with 7 bases left between them. CDR3 in amino acids: CASSQDRVETQYF. Written as DNA, the CDR3 is TGTGCCAGCAGCCAAGACAGGGTGGAGACCCAGTACTTC.

Worth noting for this clonotype: Compared with germline, one end of the junction differs, possibly owing to a read error. The V gene is TRBV4-2, the J gene TRBJ1-5; D gene uncertain. The length of the CDR3 is 15 residues. Germline V CDR1 and CDR2: LGHNA, YNFKEQ. The CDR3 nucleotides are TGTGCCAGCAGCCAAGAGCCGGGCGAAAATCGGCCCCAGCATTTT. The encoded protein is CASSQEPGENRPQHF.

A few counts support this clonotype. The rearrangement links TRBV7-9 to TRBJ1-1; D might be TRBD1 (6 bases). Germline CDR1 and CDR2: SEHNR and FQNEAQ (reference sequence). V dropped 4 bases and J dropped 3 bases, with 21 bases sitting between them. CDR3 length: 17 amino acids. The CDR3 nucleotides read TGTGCCAGCAGCTATACTAATGATTATAGGGGGGACACTGAAGCTTTCTTT. Translating it yields CASSYTNDYRGDTEAFF.

The chain recombines TRBV2 with TRBJ1-4; 7 bases align to TRBD1. Trimming at V came to 6 bases and at J to 9 bases, leaving 7 bases not matched to a gene. The germline CDR1 and CDR2 sequences are SNHLY and FYNNEI. CDR3 size: 13 residues. The CDR3 spells CASRRDSRKKLFF. CDR3 coding DNA: TGTGCCAGCAGGCGGGACAGTAGGAAAAAACTGTTTTTT.